The 13 T cell receptor beta chains listed next were all sequenced from one sample in a study of blood T cell repertoires in COVID-19. Sequencing was performed with immunoSEQ multiplex PCR; in TCRdb, only in-frame clones are kept and a portion is missing. Here the sample spans under 500,000 clones, about 89% being singletons. The sequenced material came from peripheral blood. These receptors came from a woman in her twenties or thirties with acute or convalescent COVID-19.

The gene calls are TRBV4-1 and TRBJ1-5; perhaps TRBD1 as D (5 bases). V was shortened by 3 bases and J by 2 bases, with 17 bases between the two germline ends. This CDR3 region has 17 residues. Germline values: CDR1 MGHRA, CDR2 YSYEKL. CDR3 protein: CASSQTGRGLGNQPQHF. In DNA form, the CDR3 reads TGCGCCAGCAGCCAGACTGGGAGGGGTTTGGGCAATCAGCCCCAGCATTTT.

The rearrangement joins TRBV5-1 to TRBJ2-1; 11 nucleotides align to TRBD2. The germline CDR1 and CDR2 sequences are SGHRS and YFSETQ. Losses at the gene ends were 0 bases for V and 7 bases for J; bases not matched to a gene: 9. The CDR3 sequence is 17 residues long. The CDR3 loop reads CASSLAPTSGAGNEQFF. The DNA for the CDR3 is TGCGCCAGCAGCTTGGCCCCGACTAGCGGGGCGGGGAATGAGCAGTTCTTC.

The rearrangement links TRBV30 to TRBJ1-6; D is ambiguous. CDR3 length: 13 residues. Germline CDR1 and CDR2: GTSNPN and SVGIG (reference sequence). Trimming left V 4 bases short and J 7 bases short, with 11 bases between. In nucleotides, the CDR3 is TGTGCCTGGAAGTCCAGATCCAATTCACCCCTCCACTTT. This sequence encodes CAWKSRSNSPLHF.

This chain joins TRBV27 and TRBJ2-7, with TRBD1 matching over 9 bases. CDR3 length: 13 amino acids. With V trimmed by 7 bases and J by 5 bases, 6 bases remained unmatched. The germline CDR1 and CDR2 sequences are MNHEY and SMNVEV (reference sequence). This chain's CDR3 is CASNGTGFNEQYF. CDR3 bases: TGTGCCAGCAACGGGACAGGGTTCAACGAGCAGTACTTC.

The rearrangement joins TRBV11-2 to TRBJ2-1, with D possibly being TRBD1 (6 bases). This CDR3 is 15 amino acids long. The V and J ends lost 6 bases and 4 bases respectively, with 16 bases between them. Germline values: CDR1 SGHAT, CDR2 FQNNGV. The DNA for the CDR3 is TGTGCCAGCAGGTCTAGGGGGACACGTTACAATGAGCAGTTCTTC. Amino acid sequence: CASRSRGTRYNEQFF.

This rearrangement joins TRBV12-3 or TRBV12-4 to TRBJ2-7; unclear D gene. The CDR3 is 13 residues long. Between the trimmed V and J ends, which lost 3 bases and 3 bases, there was a span of 9 bases. CDR3 sequence: CASSFRVHYEQYF. Written as DNA, the CDR3 is TGTGCCAGCAGTTTTCGGGTGCACTACGAGCAGTACTTC.

The gene calls are TRBV11-1 and TRBJ1-1; 8 bases line up with TRBD1. The CDR3 length is 13 residues. Trimming removed 5 bases from V and 5 bases from J; junction bases left unmatched: 4. In germline, CDR1 is SGHAT, CDR2 FQDESV (reference sequence). The CDR3 DNA sequence: TGTGCCAGCAGCGACAGGGGCTGGACTGAAGCTTTCTTT. This encodes CASSDRGWTEAFF.

This sequence joins TRBV9 and TRBJ2-7; 8 nucleotides match TRBD1. V trimming: 2 bases; J trimming: 5 bases; junction bases outside the gene matches: 18. CDR1 and CDR2 (germline): SGDLS, YYNGEE. The CDR3 is 18 amino acids. This CDR3 reads CASSVRQGLSIPTHEQYF. The CDR3 nucleotides are TGTGCCAGCAGCGTTCGACAGGGGCTTTCGATTCCTACCCACGAGCAGTACTTC.

This sequence joins TRBV5-1 and TRBJ2-1, with TRBD2 matching 7 bases. Germline V gene lookup returns CDR1 SGHRS and CDR2 YFSETQ. The V gene end was trimmed by 4 bases and the J gene end by 8 bases; junction bases not matched to a gene: 15. CDR3 length: 16 residues. Here the CDR3 DNA reads TGCGCCAGCAGCCCAAGAACGCGGGGGTTCACGGATGAGCAGTTCTTC. Residues: CASSPRTRGFTDEQFF. Filled out from reference TRBV5-1 and TRBJ2-1, the complete variable domain reads KAGVTQTPRYLIKTRGQQVTLSCSPISGHRSVSWYQQTPGQGLQFLFEYFSETQRNKGNFPGRFSGRQFSNSRSEMNVSTLELGDSALYLCASSPRTRGFTDEQFFGPGTRLTVL.

The chain links TRBV2 to TRBJ2-3, with a tentative D call TRBD2 (7 bases). The germline V gene has CDR1 SNHLY and CDR2 FYNNEI. V lost 10 bases and J lost 2, with 22 bases in between. CDR3 length equals 16 residues. CDR3 region: CANWGGAHRNTDTQYF. CDR3 nucleotide sequence: TGTGCCAACTGGGGGGGGGCCCATCGGAACACAGATACGCAGTATTTT.

This chain links TRBV12-5 with TRBJ2-3, with 15 positions matching TRBD2. The CDR3 consists of 21 residues. The germline gives CDR1 LGHNT, CDR2 FRNRAP. V lost 5 bases and J lost 5; bases outside the gene matches: 20. The CDR3: CASGPTGGGLAGGRRLDTQYF. The DNA of the CDR3 is TGTGCTAGTGGTCCGACGGGTGGTGGACTAGCGGGGGGGCGCAGGTTAGATACGCAGTATTTT.

This clone was detected a few times. This sequence joins TRBV10-3 and TRBJ1-5; D call uncertain. Trimming took 5 bases from V and 3 from J, leaving 8 bases between them. Germline CDR1 ENHRY, CDR2 SYGVKD. This CDR3 spans 13 amino acids. DNA for the CDR3: TGTGCCATCAGTACGGGAATCAATCAGCCCCAGCATTTT. Translation: CAISTGINQPQHF.

The chain joins TRBV5-1 to TRBJ1-1, with D possibly TRBD1 on 6 matching bases. From germline, CDR1 is SGHRS and CDR2 YFSETQ. CDR3 length: 14 residues. The V and J ends lost 5 bases and 2 bases respectively, with 13 bases between them. In DNA form, the CDR3 reads TGCGCCAGCAGTACCGGGACAATAAACACTGAAGCTTTCTTT. It encodes CASSTGTINTEAFF.